A single sample gave rise to the 21 T cell receptor beta chains below, sequenced in a study of blood T cell repertoires in COVID-19. This table comes from immunoSEQ multiplex PCR, and its TCRdb copy is limited to in-frame clones, with some not included. The sample consists of over 200,000 clones, about four fifths of them appearing once. The sequenced material came from peripheral blood. The receptors derive from a woman aged 35 to 49 with active or convalescent COVID-19.

The rearrangement links TRBV7-8 to TRBJ2-5, with 13 bases lining up with TRBD2. The trim removed 6 bases at V and 0 bases at J, leaving 4 bases unmatched. Germline CDR1 and CDR2: SGHVS and FQNEAQ. The CDR3 runs to 16 residues. CDR3 sequence (DNA): TGTGCCAGCAGAACTAGCGGGAGGGCCTACCAAGAGACCCAGTACTTC. It encodes CASRTSGRAYQETQYF.

The chain uses TRBV13 and TRBJ2-3; TRBD2 aligns across 14 bases. This CDR3 is built from 18 residues. Germline V lookup: CDR1 PRHDT, CDR2 FYEKMQ (reference sequence). With 5 bases clipped from V and 1 base from J, the junction kept 8 bases outside the gene matches. The CDR3 DNA follows: TGTGCCAGCAGCACTGGGACTAGCGGGGGCCTCCGCACAGATACGCAGTATTTT. This translates into CASSTGTSGGLRTDTQYF.

The chain has TRBV5-5 and TRBJ1-1, with D perhaps matching TRBD1 (5 bases). The CDR3 extends over 20 amino acids. V lost 5 bases to trimming and J lost 0 bases, with 29 bases between them. Germline V gives CDR1 SGHKS, CDR2 YYEKEE (reference sequence). CDR3 nucleotides: TGTGCCAGCAGTTTCGAAGCAGGGCCAGAAAATGGGGCCATGAACACTGAAGCTTTCTTT. This codes for CASSFEAGPENGAMNTEAFF. Full variable domain (outside the CDR3, taken from reference TRBV5-5 and TRBJ1-1): DAGVTQSPTHLIKTRGQQVTLRCSPISGHKSVSWYQQVLGQGPQFIFQYYEKEERGRGNFPDRFSARQFPNYSSELNVNALLLGDSALYLCASSFEAGPENGAMNTEAFFGQGTRLTVV.

The chain uses TRBV5-1 and TRBJ2-3; perhaps TRBD2 as D (6 bases). Looked up from germline, CDR1 is SGHRS and CDR2 is YFSETQ. Trimming took off 4 bases at V and 2 bases at J, with 14 bases between the two ends. The CDR3 totals 15 residues. The CDR3 reads CASSQDGTSTDTQYF. The DNA for the CDR3 is TGCGCCAGCAGCCAAGACGGGACTTCCACAGATACGCAGTATTTT.

The chain couples TRBV30 to TRBJ1-2; 9 nucleotides align to TRBD1. The V gene's germline CDR1 is GTSNPN and CDR2 SVGIG (reference sequence). The V segment lost 5 bases and the J segment 13 bases; nucleotides outside the gene matches: 8. This CDR3 region has 11 residues. CDR3 in amino acids: CAWGRDRERTF. CDR3 nucleotides: TGTGCCTGGGGCCGGGACAGGGAGCGCACCTTC. Together with reference TRBV30 and TRBJ1-2, the CDR3 gives the full variable domain: SQTIHQWPATLVQPVGSPLSLECTVEGTSNPNLYWYRQAAGRGLQLLFYSVGIGQISSEVPQNLSASRPQDRQFILSSKKLLLSDSGFYLCAWGRDRERTFGSGTRLTVV.

V gene TRBV28 combines with J gene TRBJ1-1; 7 bases match TRBD1. Germline V gene sequence: CDR1 MDHEN, CDR2 SYDVKM. J lost 7 bases, V lost 5 bases, and 4 bases had no gene match. The CDR3 totals 12 residues. The CDR3 reads CASSDREHEAFF. The CDR3 nucleotides are TGTGCCAGCAGTGACAGGGAGCATGAAGCTTTCTTT.

V is TRBV27 and J is TRBJ1-6; a weak D match, TRBD1 (5 bases). V lost 3 bases, J lost 11 bases, and 8 bases lay in between. Germline CDR1 is MNHEY and CDR2 is SMNVEV (reference sequence). The CDR3 sequence is 12 residues long. CDR3 DNA sequence: TGTGCCAGCAGTTTGCAGGGTGCACCCCTCCACTTT. Its protein is CASSLQGAPLHF.

V usage is TRBV9 and J usage is TRBJ2-5; TRBD2 might be the D (6 bases). The ends were cut back, 3 bases at V and 1 base at J, with 10 bases in the middle. There are 14 residues in the CDR3. Germline V gene sequence: CDR1 SGDLS, CDR2 YYNGEE. The CDR3 DNA reads TGTGCCAGCAGCGAAGCGGGCCTCCAAGAGACCCAGTACTTC. This sequence encodes CASSEAGLQETQYF.

This clone has only a few counts. The chain combines TRBV28 with TRBJ1-3; D not resolved. Deletions cut 6 bases from V and 0 bases from J, with 9 bases between. CDR3 length: 14 amino acids. Germline V gives CDR1 MDHEN, CDR2 SYDVKM. The CDR3 sequence: CASSRFSSGNTIYF. The DNA of the CDR3 is TGTGCCAGCAGCCGGTTCTCCTCTGGAAACACCATATATTTT.

The genes are TRBV6-5 and TRBJ2-3, with TRBD1 as a possible D gene (6 bases). The V gene's germline CDR1 is MNHEY and CDR2 SVGAGI. V gave up 1 base and J gave up 6 bases, with 8 bases separating them. The CDR3 runs to 13 residues. The CDR3 DNA is TGTGCCAGCAGTTACTTCCAGGGGGATACGCAGTATTTT. The encoded protein is CASSYFQGDTQYF.

The chain employs TRBV5-1 and TRBJ1-3; D remains unclear. Trimming removed 2 bases at V and 0 bases at J, with 6 bases between. From germline, CDR1 is SGHRS and CDR2 YFSETQ. This CDR3 has 14 amino acids. CDR3 in DNA: TGCGCCAGCAGCTTTGAGAGCTCTGGAAACACCATATATTTT. Translating it yields CASSFESSGNTIYF.

CDR3 sequence: CASSSLTSSYEQYF. DNA for the CDR3: TGCGCCAGCAGCTCCCTGACTAGCAGCTACGAGCAGTACTTC. This chain connects TRBV5-1 to TRBJ2-7; 7 positions match TRBD2. Per the germline V gene, CDR1 is SGHRS and CDR2 is YFSETQ. The CDR3 has 14 residues. J lost 3 bases, V lost 3 bases, and 6 bases had no gene match.

V and J are TRBV7-2 and TRBJ1-6; TRBD1 agrees at 8 bases. Germline CDR1 SGHTA, CDR2 FQGNSA. The CDR3 covers 13 residues. Trimming removed 5 bases from V and 9 bases from J; junction bases left unmatched: 3. CDR3 sequence: CASSSTGGSPLHF. The DNA for the CDR3 is TGTGCCAGCAGCAGCACAGGGGGTTCACCCCTCCACTTT.

The rearrangement uses TRBV11-3 and TRBJ1-2; D may be TRBD1 (5 bases). Germline V gene sequence: CDR1 SGHNT, CDR2 YENEEA. The CDR3 length is 13 residues. With 1 base removed from V and 3 bases from J, the gap between germline ends came to 6 bases. The CDR3 here is CASSLARDYGYTF. As DNA, the CDR3 is TGTGCCAGCAGCTTAGCCAGGGACTATGGCTACACCTTC.

The chain combines TRBV9 with TRBJ2-1, with 7 bases that match TRBD2. Germline V gives CDR1 SGDLS, CDR2 YYNGEE. The CDR3 length is 12 residues. J lost 9 bases, V lost 7 bases, and 7 bases had no gene match. The CDR3 loop is CASGTGGGEQFF. For the CDR3, the DNA is TGTGCCAGCGGCACGGGAGGCGGTGAGCAGTTCTTC.

V usage is TRBV4-1 and J usage is TRBJ2-7; TRBD1 aligns across 9 bases. V was clipped by 4 bases and J by 6 bases; unmatched bases: 10. Per germline, CDR1 MGHRA and CDR2 YSYEKL. The CDR3 is 15 amino acids. CDR3 nucleotides: TGCGCCAGCAGCCGAACCGGGACAGGGAGAGGCGAGCAGTACTTC. It yields the protein CASSRTGTGRGEQYF.

The rearrangement links TRBV30 to TRBJ2-7; 11 positions agree with TRBD2. The CDR3 loop spans 14 amino acids. After removal of 3 bases from V and 3 bases from J, the junction contained 4 bases not matched to a gene. CDR1 and CDR2 from the germline V gene are GTSNPN and SVGIG (reference sequence). The CDR3 reads CAWRGTSGYYEQYF. For the CDR3, the DNA is TGTGCCTGGAGGGGGACTAGCGGATACTACGAGCAGTACTTC. The full variable domain, with the rest looked up from reference TRBV30 and TRBJ2-7, is SQTIHQWPATLVQPVGSPLSLECTVEGTSNPNLYWYRQAAGRGLQLLFYSVGIGQISSEVPQNLSASRPQDRQFILSSKKLLLSDSGFYLCAWRGTSGYYEQYFGPGTRLTVT.

This chain connects TRBV2 to TRBJ1-5, with 9 bases matching TRBD1. Trimming took 7 bases from V and 2 from J; bases not matched to a gene: 6. The CDR3 is made up of 15 amino acids. CDR1 is SNHLY, CDR2 FYNNEI, per germline. The CDR3 sequence: CASTGQGIGNQPQHF. CDR3 sequence (DNA): TGTGCCAGCACTGGACAGGGGATCGGCAATCAGCCCCAGCATTTT.

The rearrangement joins TRBV27 to TRBJ1-4; no clear D. V lost 5 bases and J lost 3, with 16 bases in between. This CDR3 spans 16 amino acids. Germline V CDR1 and CDR2: MNHEY, SMNVEV (reference sequence). The CDR3 coding sequence is TGTGCCAGCAGTCCTCGTCTTGTTTCGGCTAATGAAAAACTGTTTTTT. Residues: CASSPRLVSANEKLFF.

The V and J genes are TRBV15 and TRBJ1-3, with D maybe TRBD1 (6 bases). The V and J ends lost 5 bases and 12 bases respectively, with 20 bases between them. The CDR3 has 14 residues. Germline assignment: CDR1 LNHNV and CDR2 YYDKDF (reference sequence). CDR3 sequence: CATSQGSGEKHIYF. The CDR3 bases are TGTGCCACCAGCCAAGGCTCAGGGGAAAAGCACATATATTTT.

The J gene is TRBJ1-2, the V gene TRBV24-1; 8 nucleotides agree with TRBD1. The CDR3 spans 16 residues. In germline, CDR1 is KGHDR, CDR2 SFDVKD. The J segment lost 7 bases and the V segment lost 4 bases, leaving 13 bases of the junction unmatched. CDR3 coding DNA: TGTGCCACCAGTGAGACCGACAGGGGCAGCCGGCGTGGCTACACCTTC. Its protein is CATSETDRGSRRGYTF.